The 15 T cell receptor beta chains below come from one sample, sequenced in a study of patients and donors after allogeneic stem cell transplantation. TCRdb fed the RT-PCR reads into MiXCR, producing one record per CDR3 protein. The sample lists some 150,000 distinct CDR3 sequences; roughly two fifths were seen once. Sequencing input: blood, either unsorted or a sorted T cell fraction (not recorded which). Receptors originate from a human donor who was either an allogeneic HSCT recipient or a stem cell or donor lymphocyte infusion donor (not recorded which). It is not recorded whose cells these are; they may come from a transplant donor.

In this sample, this clonotype turned up a few times. The chain uses TRBV7-9 and TRBJ1-2, with 7 bases that match TRBD1. With 6 bases clipped from V and 4 bases from J, the junction kept 8 bases outside the gene matches. The CDR3 runs to 14 residues. The germline gives CDR1 SEHNR, CDR2 FQNEAQ (reference sequence). This CDR3 reads CASSFTGTVYGYTF. CDR3 in DNA: TGTGCCAGCAGTTTTACCGGGACAGTCTATGGCTACACCTTC.

This clonotype turned up a few times. The chain is built from TRBV28 and TRBJ2-2, with a weak D call TRBD1 (6 bases). CDR3 size: 15 residues. The V gene lost 1 base and the J gene lost 10 bases, with 16 bases spanning the gap. Germline loops: CDR1 MDHEN, CDR2 SYDVKM. Here the CDR3 reads CASSLSRRGPEELFF. The CDR3 DNA is TGTGCCAGCAGTTTATCGCGCAGGGGACCGGAGGAGCTGTTTTTT.

This chain joins TRBV7-8 and TRBJ2-2, with 7 bases identical to TRBD1. V lost 4 bases, J lost 6 bases, and 5 bases stayed unmatched. The CDR3 covers 14 residues. Germline CDR1 is SGHVS and CDR2 is FQNEAQ. The CDR3 loop is CASSSDTGAGELFF. The CDR3 DNA follows: TGTGCCAGCAGCTCCGATACAGGGGCCGGGGAGCTGTTTTTT.

The chain uses TRBV29-1 and TRBJ1-2; no clear D. This CDR3 region has 12 residues. The germline V and J ends were trimmed by 4 bases and 8 bases, with 14 bases remaining between them. CDR1 is SQVTM and CDR2 is ANQGSEA in the germline V gene. Written as DNA, the CDR3 is TGCAGCGTTGTAGAGAACAGCCCGGGCTACACCTTC. It specifies CSVVENSPGYTF.

This chain links TRBV27 with TRBJ1-1; D is ambiguous. This CDR3 has 16 amino acids. Deletions cut 5 bases from V and 2 bases from J, with 18 bases between. Germline CDR1 MNHEY, CDR2 SMNVEV (reference sequence). Here the CDR3 reads CASSTQLTGFNTEAFF. The DNA of the CDR3 is TGTGCCAGCAGTACCCAACTTACGGGGTTCAACACTGAAGCTTTCTTT.

This clonotype has more than one count but fewer than ten. The genes are TRBV12-3 or TRBV12-4 and TRBJ1-1; D might be TRBD1 (5 bases). The CDR3 extends over 13 amino acids. Trimming cost V 4 bases and J 6 bases, with 12 bases left between them. The chain's CDR3 is CASSSQVRSEAFF. The CDR3 nucleotides read TGTGCCAGCAGTTCACAGGTTCGTTCTGAAGCTTTCTTT.

For the CDR3, the DNA is TGTGCCAGCAGCTTTTTAGCGGGGTTCCAAGAGACCCAGTACTTC. Translating gives CASSFLAGFQETQYF. The V and J genes are TRBV5-6 and TRBJ2-5; 8 nucleotides agree with TRBD2. Germline V gene sequence: CDR1 SGHDT, CDR2 YYEEEE. V shed 2 bases, J shed 1 base, and the junction held 4 bases outside the gene matches. This CDR3 comprises 15 residues.

The V gene is TRBV11-2, the J gene TRBJ1-5; D is ambiguous. Trimming left V 6 bases short and J 5 bases short, with 8 bases between. The CDR3 is 12 residues long. The V gene's germline CDR1 is SGHAT and CDR2 FQNNGV. CDR3 sequence: CASSIGYQPQHF. The CDR3 DNA reads as TGTGCCAGCAGTATTGGCTATCAGCCCCAGCATTTT.

The rearrangement joins TRBV7-9 to TRBJ1-2, with D unclear. The CDR3 extends over 13 amino acids. Germline loops: CDR1 SEHNR, CDR2 FQNEAQ (reference sequence). Trimming took off 0 bases at V and 8 bases at J, with 10 bases between the two ends. CDR3 sequence: CASSLARAWGYTF. The CDR3 coding sequence is TGTGCCAGCAGCTTAGCGCGAGCATGGGGCTACACCTTC.

The sample holds many counts of this clonotype. The rearrangement uses TRBV12-3 or TRBV12-4 and TRBJ1-5; tentative D call: TRBD1 (5 bases). There are 15 residues in the CDR3. V was shortened by 5 bases and J by 9 bases, with 20 bases between the two germline ends. CDR3 bases: TGTGCCAGCAGTCTTATCTCGGGGGACCTGGGGCCCCAGCATTTT. Its protein product is CASSLISGDLGPQHF.

The chain uses TRBV20-1 and TRBJ1-5, with D perhaps matching TRBD1 (5 bases). There are 15 residues in the CDR3. Germline loops: CDR1 DFQATT, CDR2 SNEGSKA (reference sequence). V was pared by 3 bases and J by 2 bases, with 14 bases between. CDR3 nucleotides: TGCAGTGCTAGCTCAGAAGGGGCTGGCAATCAGCCCCAGCATTTT. Its translation: CSASSEGAGNQPQHF.

This rearrangement joins TRBV10-3 to TRBJ1-1; D possibly corresponds to TRBD1 (5 bases). Germline V gene sequence: CDR1 ENHRY, CDR2 SYGVKD. V lost 7 bases, J lost 1 base, and 13 bases lay in between. The CDR3 covers 14 residues. In nucleotides, the CDR3 is TGTGCCATCACCTCGGGACTCTGGAACACTGAAGCTTTCTTT. Translation gives CAITSGLWNTEAFF.

The chain carries TRBV24-1 and TRBJ2-5; D not resolved. CDR1 and CDR2 from the germline V gene are KGHDR and SFDVKD. V dropped 4 bases and J dropped 5 bases, with 10 bases sitting between them. This CDR3 contains 13 residues. This CDR3 reads CATSEVVRETQYF. The CDR3, as DNA: TGTGCCACCAGTGAGGTGGTGCGGGAGACCCAGTACTTC.

J is TRBJ2-7 and V is TRBV3-1, with 11 positions matching TRBD2. With V trimmed by 10 bases and J by 3 bases, 2 bases remained unmatched. The V gene's germline CDR1 is LGHDT and CDR2 YNNKEL (reference sequence). The CDR3 contains 12 residues. The CDR3 region is CATSGGIYEQYF. Here the CDR3 DNA reads TGTGCCACTAGCGGGGGGATCTACGAGCAGTACTTC.

This clonotype was detected many times. The chain uses TRBV6-5 and TRBJ1-5; D unresolved. The V end lost 6 bases, the J end lost 4 bases, and 19 bases lay between the germline ends. The CDR3 contains 16 residues. Germline CDR1 is MNHEY and CDR2 is SVGAGI. CDR3 in amino acids: CASRPLAGATNQPQHF. CDR3 nucleotides: TGTGCCAGCAGACCGCTTGCGGGAGCCACGAATCAGCCCCAGCATTTT.